Presented here are 23 T cell receptor beta chains from one specimen sequenced in a study of regulatory T cells in long-lasting Graves disease. Time point of the sample: newly diagnosed GD, antithyroid drugs for less than 3 months. Preparation of the TCR library used RNA extracted from PBMCs. Assembly of TCR beta libraries relied on iRepertoire HTBI primers together with Arm-PCR of CDR3 regions. One entry per CDR3 protein, called by TCRdb with MiXCR from the multiplex PCR reads. The sample consists of 550,000 or so distinct CDR3 sequences, more than 10% of them appearing once. The data also belong to a second study, concerning T cells in Graves' hyperthyroidism and ophthalmopathy.

This specimen was peripheral blood mononuclear cells (PBMCs), taken at new diagnosis, from a patient treated with antithyroid drugs. The origin of the receptors is a woman under 40 with Graves disease.

This clonotype has just a few counts. The chain joins TRBV7-7 to TRBJ2-1; 8 positions agree with TRBD2. This CDR3 is 15 amino acids long. CDR1 SSHAT and CDR2 FNYEAQ come from the germline V gene (reference sequence). Germline trimming cut 5 bases from V and 8 bases from J; bases unmatched to any gene: 11. The CDR3 is CASSPQAGVSDEQFF. The CDR3 nucleotides read TGTGCCAGCAGCCCTCAAGCGGGAGTCAGCGATGAGCAGTTCTTC.

The V call is TRBV20-1, the J call TRBJ1-1; D uncertain. From germline, CDR1 is DFQATT and CDR2 SNEGSKA (reference sequence). Trimming took 0 bases from V and 4 from J, leaving 9 bases between them. CDR3 size: 13 residues. Here the CDR3 reads CSARDYVLTEAFF. In nucleotides, the CDR3 is TGCAGTGCTAGAGATTATGTCCTCACTGAAGCTTTCTTT.

This clonotype was counted only a few times. The chain uses TRBV7-9 and TRBJ2-7, with 9 bases fitting TRBD1. The CDR3 has 15 amino acids. Germline-derived CDR1 and CDR2 are SEHNR and FQNEAQ (reference sequence). V shed 5 bases, J shed 3 bases, and the junction held 8 bases outside the gene matches. The CDR3 loop is CASSRTGANLYEQYF. CDR3 bases: TGTGCCAGCAGCCGGACAGGGGCCAACCTCTACGAGCAGTACTTC.

This clonotype has a count of ten or more. The chain couples TRBV28 to TRBJ2-1; D may be TRBD1 or TRBD2 (5 bases each). CDR1 and CDR2 from the germline V gene are MDHEN and SYDVKM. CDR3 size: 15 residues. The V and J ends lost 2 bases and 5 bases respectively, with 13 bases between them. The CDR3 loop is CASSLRRAGDNEQFF. The DNA of the CDR3 is TGTGCCAGCAGTTTACGCAGGGCGGGCGACAATGAGCAGTTCTTC. The whole variable domain, filled in from reference TRBV28 and TRBJ2-1, reads DVKVTQSSRYLVKRTGEKVFLECVQDMDHENMFWYRQDPGLGLRLIYFSYDVKMKEKGDIPEGYSVSREKKERFSLILESASTNQTSMYLCASSLRRAGDNEQFFGPGTRLTVL.

The rearrangement links TRBV27 to TRBJ1-1; D possibly corresponds to TRBD1 (5 bases). The CDR3 consists of 14 residues. The ends were cut back, 6 bases at V and 4 bases at J, with 15 bases in the middle. Germline CDR1 is MNHEY and CDR2 is SMNVEV (reference sequence). CDR3 sequence: CASSLRRGGTEAFF. The DNA for the CDR3 is TGTGCCAGCAGCCTTAGACGGGGCGGCACTGAAGCTTTCTTT.

This clonotype was detected ten times or more. The chain's CDR3 is CASRGAGANEKLFF. The CDR3 bases are TGTGCCAGCAGGGGGGCAGGGGCTAATGAAAAACTGTTTTTT. The chain links TRBV2 to TRBJ1-4; tentative D call: TRBD1 (6 bases). Germline V lookup: CDR1 SNHLY, CDR2 FYNNEI. The CDR3 is 14 amino acids. V lost 6 bases, J lost 3 bases, and 11 bases lay in between.

This chain joins TRBV2 and TRBJ1-1, with 7 nucleotides matching TRBD1. Trimming took 7 bases from V and 3 from J; bases not matched to a gene: 14. CDR3 length equals 16 residues. CDR1 is SNHLY, CDR2 FYNNEI, per germline. CDR3 protein: CASTEGKVRGYTEAFF. The CDR3 DNA reads as TGTGCCAGCACCGAGGGTAAGGTCAGGGGGTACACTGAAGCTTTCTTT.

DNA for the CDR3: TGTGCCAGCAGCGTCAGCGGGAGGGCCCATGAGCAGTTCTTC. Protein: CASSVSGRAHEQFF. The gene calls are TRBV6-2 or TRBV6-3 and TRBJ2-1, with 10 bases aligning to TRBD2. The trim removed 6 bases at V and 8 bases at J, leaving 7 bases unmatched. The length of the CDR3 is 14 residues. Germline loops: CDR1 MNHEY, CDR2 SVGEGT.

This clonotype was recorded many times. The chain employs TRBV9 and TRBJ2-5, with D hard to call. The CDR3 extends over 14 amino acids. Germline CDR1 is SGDLS and CDR2 is YYNGEE. The ends were cut back, 1 base at V and 3 bases at J, with 10 bases in the middle. CDR3 nucleotide sequence: TGTGCCAGCAGCGTAAATGGGGTGGAAGAGACCCAGTACTTC. It codes for CASSVNGVEETQYF.

This clonotype was seen repeatedly, ten times or more. The V and J genes are TRBV7-3 and TRBJ2-5; D is unresolved. V lost 4 bases and J lost 0, with 15 bases in between. The germline gives CDR1 SGHTA, CDR2 FQGTGA. CDR3 size: 16 residues. Here the CDR3 reads CASSYYGGRYQETQYF. The CDR3 bases are TGTGCCAGCAGCTACTATGGTGGAAGGTACCAAGAGACCCAGTACTTC.

There are many counts of this clonotype. CDR3 DNA sequence: TGTGCCAGCTCCCCTTTGGACAGCCCAAATCAGCCCCAGCATTTT. Translation gives CASSPLDSPNQPQHF. The chain is built from TRBV18 and TRBJ1-5, with a possible D match to TRBD1 (6 bases). Germline V gives CDR1 KGHSH, CDR2 LQKENI. Trimming shortened V by 6 bases and J by 4 bases, and 16 bases separated the two germline ends. CDR3 length: 15 residues. Combining the CDR3 with reference TRBV18 and TRBJ1-5 gives the whole variable domain NAGVMQNPRHLVRRRGQEARLRCSPMKGHSHVYWYRQLPEEGLKFMVYLQKENIIDESGMPKERFSAEFPKEGPSILRIQQVVRGDSAAYFCASSPLDSPNQPQHFGDGTRLSIL.

The table lists this clonotype with many counts. This CDR3 is CASSADRTEAFF. Written as DNA, the CDR3 is TGTGCCAGCTCAGCCGACAGGACCGAAGCTTTCTTT. This rearrangement joins TRBV18 to TRBJ1-1; D perhaps matches TRBD1 (6 bases). Looked up from germline, CDR1 is KGHSH and CDR2 is LQKENI. The CDR3 extends over 12 amino acids. The germline V and J ends were trimmed by 5 bases and 8 bases, with 12 bases remaining between them.

The CDR3 loop is CAWSVPSGKNTGELFF. The CDR3 bases are TGTGCCTGGAGTGTACCTAGCGGAAAGAACACCGGGGAGCTGTTTTTT. The rearrangement links TRBV30 to TRBJ2-2; 7 positions match TRBD2. With V trimmed by 0 bases and J by 1 base, 5 bases remained unmatched. The germline gives CDR1 GTSNPN, CDR2 SVGIG (reference sequence). The length of the CDR3 is 16 residues.

This clonotype was picked up a small number of times. The chain uses TRBV20-1 and TRBJ1-5; D call uncertain. The germline V gene encodes CDR1 DFQATT and CDR2 SNEGSKA (reference sequence). This CDR3 spans 13 amino acids. Trimming pared 1 base from V and 2 bases from J, leaving 6 bases between. The CDR3 here is CSARVQGNQPQHF. The CDR3 DNA is TGCAGTGCTAGAGTGCAGGGCAATCAGCCCCAGCATTTT.

This clonotype was seen many times. This sequence joins TRBV12-3 or TRBV12-4 and TRBJ2-5; no clear D gene. Trimming shortened V by 5 bases and J by 5 bases, and 9 bases separated the two germline ends. CDR3 length: 12 residues. As DNA, the CDR3 is TGTGCCAGCAGTCCCGGCGCGGAGACCCAGTACTTC. Its translation: CASSPGAETQYF.

The chain is built from TRBV12-3 or TRBV12-4 and TRBJ1-6, with 7 bases identical to TRBD1. J gave up 8 bases and V 7 bases, and 11 bases lay outside the gene matches. CDR3 length equals 15 residues. The DNA of the CDR3 is TGTGCCAGCACTAAGGACAGGTCTATGGATTCACCCCTCCACTTT. Protein sequence: CASTKDRSMDSPLHF.

This clonotype was counted at least ten times. This chain links TRBV5-1 with TRBJ2-3, with D possibly matching TRBD1 (5 bases). Between the trimmed V and J ends, which lost 0 bases and 6 bases, there was a span of 14 bases. Germline-derived CDR1 and CDR2 are SGHRS and YFSETQ. The length of the CDR3 is 15 residues. The DNA for the CDR3 is TGCGCCAGCAGCTTGGTTAACCCAGGGATGGATACGCAGTATTTT. Protein product: CASSLVNPGMDTQYF.

This clonotype was counted between two and nine times. The chain joins TRBV7-9 to TRBJ2-5, with 10 bases aligning to TRBD2. The germline CDR1 and CDR2 sequences are SEHNR and FQNEAQ (reference sequence). The CDR3 runs 17 residues. Trimming took 5 bases from V and 4 from J; bases not matched to a gene: 13. CDR3 nucleotides: TGTGCCAGCAGCCCTTTTAGACTAGCGGGCCCAGGAGAGACCCAGTACTTC. Translating it yields CASSPFRLAGPGETQYF.

This clonotype was seen ten or more times. V is TRBV24-1 and J is TRBJ2-2; D not resolved. Germline values: CDR1 KGHDR, CDR2 SFDVKD. V was shortened by 6 bases and J by 8 bases, with 18 bases between the two germline ends. CDR3 size: 15 residues. CDR3 in amino acids: CATSSNFPTGGELFF. CDR3 sequence (DNA): TGTGCCACCAGTTCCAATTTCCCCACGGGTGGGGAGCTGTTTTTT.

This clonotype turned up a few times. V usage is TRBV19 and J usage is TRBJ1-5; D is ambiguous. The V gene's germline CDR1 is LNHDA and CDR2 SQIVND (reference sequence). Trimming cost V 2 bases and J 7 bases, with 24 bases left between them. CDR3 length equals 18 residues. The CDR3 region is CASSIRAKDRRSEQPQHF. For the CDR3, the DNA is TGTGCCAGTAGTATACGGGCCAAGGACCGACGGTCGGAGCAGCCCCAGCATTTT.

The sample holds a few counts of this clonotype. The chain employs TRBV20-1 and TRBJ2-7; D is perhaps TRBD2 (5 bases). The CDR3 is made up of 11 amino acids. Germline lookup yields CDR1 DFQATT and CDR2 SNEGSKA (reference sequence). Trimming shortened V by 6 bases and J by 5 bases, and 11 bases separated the two germline ends. The CDR3, as DNA: TGCAGTGCGAGCGGCTCACACGAGCAGTACTTC. Translated, it gives CSASGSHEQYF.

This clonotype was detected a few times. This chain links TRBV28 with TRBJ2-7, with TRBD1 identical over 8 bases. Germline-derived CDR1 and CDR2 are MDHEN and SYDVKM. V lost 1 base and J lost 3; bases outside the gene matches: 5. The length of the CDR3 is 15 residues. The CDR3 DNA is TGTGCCAGCAGTTTATTCAGGACAGGGTTCTACGAGCAGTACTTC. Amino acids: CASSLFRTGFYEQYF. Using reference TRBV28 and TRBJ2-7 for the parts outside the CDR3, the full variable domain is DVKVTQSSRYLVKRTGEKVFLECVQDMDHENMFWYRQDPGLGLRLIYFSYDVKMKEKGDIPEGYSVSREKKERFSLILESASTNQTSMYLCASSLFRTGFYEQYFGPGTRLTVT.

The V and J genes are TRBV2 and TRBJ1-5, with no clear D. The CDR3 spans 13 residues. V was shortened by 0 bases and J by 7 bases, with 7 bases between the two germline ends. CDR1 and CDR2 (germline): SNHLY, FYNNEI. The CDR3 bases are TGTGCCAGCAGTGAAGCTTTCAACCAGCCCCAGCATTTT. It codes for CASSEAFNQPQHF.